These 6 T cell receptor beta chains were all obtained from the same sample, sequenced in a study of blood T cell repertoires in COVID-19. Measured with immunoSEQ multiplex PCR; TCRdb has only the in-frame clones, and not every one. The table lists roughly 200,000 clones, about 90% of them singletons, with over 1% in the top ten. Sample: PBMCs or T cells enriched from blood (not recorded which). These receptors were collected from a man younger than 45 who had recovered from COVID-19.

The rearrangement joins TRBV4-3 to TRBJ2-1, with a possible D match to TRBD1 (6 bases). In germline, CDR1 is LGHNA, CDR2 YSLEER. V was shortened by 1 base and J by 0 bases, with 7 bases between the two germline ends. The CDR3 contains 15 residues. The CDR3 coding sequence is TGCGCCAGCAGCCAAGCGGACAGCTCCTACAATGAGCAGTTCTTC. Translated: CASSQADSSYNEQFF.

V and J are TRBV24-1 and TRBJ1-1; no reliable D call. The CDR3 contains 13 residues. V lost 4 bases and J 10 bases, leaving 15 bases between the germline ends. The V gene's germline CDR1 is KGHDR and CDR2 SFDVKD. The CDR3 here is CATSDPGLKGAFF. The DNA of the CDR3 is TGTGCCACCAGTGACCCCGGACTTAAGGGAGCTTTCTTT.

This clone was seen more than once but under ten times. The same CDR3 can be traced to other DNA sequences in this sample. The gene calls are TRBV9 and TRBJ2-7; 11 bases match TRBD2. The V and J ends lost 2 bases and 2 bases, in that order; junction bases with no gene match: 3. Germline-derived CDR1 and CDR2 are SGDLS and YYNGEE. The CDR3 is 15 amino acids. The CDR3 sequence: CASSVGTSGTYEQYF. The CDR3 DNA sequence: TGTGCCAGCAGCGTTGGGACTAGCGGAACCTACGAGCAGTACTTC.

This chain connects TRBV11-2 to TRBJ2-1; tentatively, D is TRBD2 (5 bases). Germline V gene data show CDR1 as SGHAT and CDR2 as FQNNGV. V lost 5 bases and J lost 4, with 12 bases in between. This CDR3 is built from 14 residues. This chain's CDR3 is CASSPSPGYNEQFF. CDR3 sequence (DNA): TGTGCCAGCAGCCCAAGCCCGGGGTACAATGAGCAGTTCTTC.

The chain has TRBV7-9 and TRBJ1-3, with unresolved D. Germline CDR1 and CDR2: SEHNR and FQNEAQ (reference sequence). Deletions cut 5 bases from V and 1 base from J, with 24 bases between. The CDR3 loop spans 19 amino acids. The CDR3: CASSDRSATTNTSGNTIYF. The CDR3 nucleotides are TGTGCCAGCAGCGATAGATCAGCTACTACCAACACTTCTGGAAACACCATATATTTT.

CDR3 amino acids: CASRPSGGVRNEQFF. The CDR3 coding sequence is TGTGCCAGCAGACCCTCAGGGGGAGTTCGGAATGAGCAGTTCTTC. The rearrangement links TRBV11-2 to TRBJ2-1, with 7 bases identical to TRBD1. CDR3 length equals 15 residues. Germline V gives CDR1 SGHAT, CDR2 FQNNGV. Unmatched junction bases numbered 12, after V lost 6 bases and J lost 7 bases. Full variable domain (outside the CDR3, taken from reference TRBV11-2 and TRBJ2-1): EAGVAQSPRYKIIEKRQSVAFWCNPISGHATLYWYQQILGQGPKLLIQFQNNGVVDDSQLPKDRFSAERLKGVDSTLKIQPAKLEDSAVYLCASRPSGGVRNEQFFGPGTRLTVL.